The source of this T cell receptor (beta chain) is a study of blood T cells in healthy people across ages. At the level of the study: T cells yielded about one barcoded beta molecule per two cells through template switching. Study-wide points: More naive CD4+ cells and higher diversity were found in long-lived than in aged donors.

Combining a sample-barcoded 5' primer with a J-beta primer mix, a second PCR ran for roughly 6 to 12 cycles. A 12-random-nucleotide template-switch adaptor tagged each cDNA molecule. One entry per CDR3 protein, called by TCRdb with MiXCR from the 5' RACE reads. The sample shows about 1.1 million distinct CDR3 sequences, roughly two fifths of them seen only once. This clonotype has a count of ten or more. Antigen specificity is unknown. CDR3 length: 15 residues. Germline-derived CDR1 and CDR2 are DFQATT and SNEGSKA (reference sequence). The V segment lost 2 bases and the J segment 5 bases; nucleotides outside the gene matches: 8.

This sequence joins TRBV20-1 and TRBJ1-5, with 8 nucleotides matching TRBD1. Sequenced sample: blood. The sequence was obtained from a young man in good health. DNA for the CDR3: TGCAGTGCTAGAACGACAGGGGAGGGGGATCAGCCCCAGCATTTT. This sequence encodes CSARTTGEGDQPQHF.